These T cell receptor beta chains were read from a single sample in a study of blood T cell repertoires in COVID-19. Produced via immunoSEQ multiplex PCR; TCRdb's table is partial and in-frame only. The repertoire holds some 150,000 clones, 80% seen once, with around 0.62% in the top ten. The sequencing sample was made of peripheral blood. All receptors derive from a man in his 60s with acute or convalescent COVID-19. Each CDR3 is given with its conserved first and last residue. A D gene is named only where the DNA matches it firmly. The size field is filled for only some rows; it gives once, few, many or a size class.

v_gene	d_gene	abundance	j_gene	len	CDR3aa	CDR3nt
TRBV6-2/TRBV6-3	TRBD1	.	TRBJ1-2	15	CASSYSLGTGAGYTF	TGTGCCAGCAGTTACTCGCTAGGGACAGGTGCTGGCTACACCTTC
TRBV11-2	TRBD1	.	TRBJ1-5	14	CASSRDRVRQPQHF	TGTGCCAGCAGCAGAGACAGGGTGAGGCAGCCCCAGCATTTT
TRBV7-2	TRBD2	.	TRBJ2-7	15	CASSLQRGGSYEQYF	TGTGCCAGCAGCTTACAGCGGGGGGGCTCCTACGAGCAGTACTTC
TRBV7-2	.	.	TRBJ1-2	14	CASSLNGGDYGYTF	TGTGCCAGCAGCTTAAACGGCGGGGACTATGGCTACACCTTC
TRBV5-1	.	.	TRBJ2-3	15	CASSQGDLGPDTQYF	TGCGCCAGCAGCCAAGGGGACTTAGGGCCAGATACGCAGTATTTT
TRBV4-3	TRBD1	few	TRBJ2-1	15	CASSPRTGGGDEQFF	TGCGCCAGCAGCCCGCGGACAGGGGGCGGAGATGAGCAGTTCTTC
TRBV6-5	.	.	TRBJ1-6	14	CASRVGSSFSPLHF	TGTGCCAGCCGGGTCGGATCCTCGTTTTCACCCCTCCACTTT
TRBV18	TRBD1	.	TRBJ1-4	15	CASSRDRANNEKLFF	TGTGCCAGCTCACGTGACAGGGCCAATAATGAAAAACTGTTTTTT
TRBV7-9	.	.	TRBJ2-1	16	CASRSTSAGFYNEQFF	TGTGCCAGCAGATCTACTTCAGCGGGCTTCTACAATGAGCAGTTCTTC
TRBV19	.	.	TRBJ2-2	16	CASSIITGGATGELFF	TGTGCCAGTAGTATTATAACAGGCGGCGCTACCGGGGAGCTGTTTTTT
TRBV6-4	TRBD1	.	TRBJ1-1	15	CASSDSTGGSTEAFF	TGTGCCAGCAGTGACTCCACAGGGGGCTCCACTGAAGCTTTCTTT
TRBV10-3	TRBD1	.	TRBJ1-1	10	CATKDREAFF	TGTGCCACTAAGGACAGGGAGGCTTTCTTT
TRBV10-3	.	.	TRBJ2-3	14	CAISEQRITDTQYF	TGTGCCATCAGTGAGCAGCGGATCACAGATACGCAGTATTTT
TRBV18	.	.	TRBJ1-1	14	CASSAGAGNTEAFF	TGTGCCAGCTCAGCAGGGGCTGGGAACACTGAAGCTTTCTTT
TRBV11-2	TRBD2	.	TRBJ2-2	16	CASRPAGTSVAGELFF	TGTGCCAGCAGGCCCGCCGGGACTAGTGTCGCCGGGGAGCTGTTTTTT
TRBV27	.	once	TRBJ1-1	17	CASSSFLRGGLGTEAFF	TGTGCCAGCAGTTCCTTCCTCCGGGGGGGGCTGGGCACTGAAGCTTTCTTT
TRBV6-2/TRBV6-3	.	.	TRBJ2-3	15	CASSSGQFSTDTQYF	TGTGCCAGCAGTTCCGGACAGTTTAGCACAGATACGCAGTATTTT
TRBV7-9	.	.	TRBJ2-6	18	CASSRSYRAGSGANVLTF	TGTGCCAGCAGCAGGAGTTACAGGGCGGGCTCTGGGGCCAACGTCCTGACTTTC
TRBV10-3	TRBD1	.	TRBJ1-5	13	CAISGGLGQPQHF	TGTGCCATTTCAGGGGGTTTAGGTCAGCCCCAGCATTTT
TRBV3-1/TRBV3-2	TRBD2	.	TRBJ2-2	18	CASSQRPSGLVIPGELFF	TGTGCCAGCAGCCAGCGTCCTAGCGGGCTAGTAATCCCCGGGGAGCTGTTTTTT
TRBV11-3	TRBD1	.	TRBJ2-1	15	CASSLTTGPSNEQFF	TGTGCCAGCAGCTTAACGACAGGGCCCTCCAATGAGCAGTTCTTC
TRBV7-9	.	.	TRBJ1-1	13	CASASRRDTEAFF	TGTGCCAGCGCCTCTCGTCGGGACACTGAAGCTTTCTTT
TRBV27	.	.	TRBJ2-7	10	CASRSYEQYF	TGTGCCAGCCGTTCCTACGAGCAGTACTTC
TRBV12-3/TRBV12-4	.	.	TRBJ1-1	13	CASSLTRDTEAFF	TGTGCCAGCAGTTTAACCAGGGACACTGAAGCTTTCTTT
TRBV2	.	.	TRBJ1-1	12	CASSVRQAMAFF	TGTGCCAGCAGCGTTAGACAGGCCATGGCTTTCTTT
TRBV5-5	.	.	TRBJ2-2	15	CASSPPGSYTGELFF	TGTGCCAGCAGCCCCCCAGGGTCATACACCGGGGAGCTGTTTTTT
TRBV5-1	TRBD2	.	TRBJ2-1	15	CASSLIHSGNNEQFF	TGCGCCAGCAGCTTGATTCATAGCGGGAACAATGAGCAGTTCTTC
TRBV5-6	.	few	TRBJ2-7	14	CASSSGTPSYEQYF	TGTGCCAGCAGCTCGGGGACACCCTCCTACGAGCAGTACTTC
TRBV27	.	.	TRBJ2-4	15	CASRPPLGGVHIQYF	TGTGCCAGCCGGCCCCCTTTAGGGGGGGTGCACATTCAGTACTTC
TRBV7-2	.	.	TRBJ2-7	15	CASSPQTTISYEQYF	TGTGCCAGCAGCCCCCAGACAACGATCTCCTACGAGCAGTACTTC
TRBV21-1	.	.	TRBJ2-7	13	CAGSAGSHYEQYF	TGTGCCGGCTCGGCAGGCTCCCACTACGAGCAGTACTTC
TRBV9	TRBD2	.	TRBJ2-1	17	CASSAGLAGGSYNEQFF	TGTGCCAGCAGCGCCGGACTAGCGGGAGGGTCCTACAATGAGCAGTTCTTC
TRBV7-9	.	.	TRBJ1-4	14	CASSLAGGNEKLFF	TGTGCCAGCAGCTTAGCCGGGGGTAATGAAAAACTGTTTTTT
TRBV3-1/TRBV3-2	TRBD1	.	TRBJ1-5	14	CASSQTGNNQPQHF	TGTGCCAGCAGCCAGACAGGGAACAATCAGCCCCAGCATTTT
TRBV12-3/TRBV12-4	.	.	TRBJ1-5	13	CASSFPGDQPQHF	TGTGCCAGCAGTTTTCCCGGGGATCAGCCCCAGCATTTT